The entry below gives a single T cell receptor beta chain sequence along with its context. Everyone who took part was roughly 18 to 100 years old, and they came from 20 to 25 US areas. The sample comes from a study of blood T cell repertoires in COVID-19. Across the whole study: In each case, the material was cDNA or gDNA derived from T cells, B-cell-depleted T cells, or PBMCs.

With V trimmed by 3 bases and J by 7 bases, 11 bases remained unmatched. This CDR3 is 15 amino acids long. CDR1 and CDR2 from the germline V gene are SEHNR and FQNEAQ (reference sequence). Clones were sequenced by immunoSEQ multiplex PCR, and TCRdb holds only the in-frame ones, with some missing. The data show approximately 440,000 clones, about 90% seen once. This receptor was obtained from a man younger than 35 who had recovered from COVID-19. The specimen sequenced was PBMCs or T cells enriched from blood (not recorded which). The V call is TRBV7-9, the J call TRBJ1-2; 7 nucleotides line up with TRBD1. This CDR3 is CASSFFGERTGGYTF. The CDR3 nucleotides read TGTGCCAGCAGCTTTTTTGGGGAAAGGACAGGTGGCTACACCTTC.